This T cell receptor (beta chain) was sequenced in a study of blood T cell repertoires in COVID-19. Original handling: Estimation of nucleated cell counts relied on the amplification of reference gene primers. The protocol was immunoSEQ multiplex PCR, while the TCRdb copy is restricted to in-frame clones and leaves out a portion. The DNA was the basis for D and trimming; V, J and clone size are from that table. The sample consists of some 290,000 clones, about 86% of them appearing once. V was cut by 4 bases and J by 4 bases, with 20 bases left in between. The CDR3 consists of 17 residues. The germline CDR1 and CDR2 sequences are SGHDN and FVKESK. Patients of the Seattle cohort, enrolled during active infection, were followed longitudinally.

V gene TRBV14 combines with J gene TRBJ1-3; no clear D gene. Sequenced: peripheral blood. The clonotype originates from a woman aged 25 to 39 with COVID-19, enrolled during active disease. CDR3 region: CASSLRGSGPLGNTIYF. CDR3 bases: TGTGCCAGCAGCCTCCGTGGGTCGGGTCCTCTGGGAAACACCATATATTTT.